These 27 T cell receptor beta chains came from one sample sequenced in a study of blood T cell repertoires in COVID-19. Produced via immunoSEQ multiplex PCR; TCRdb's table is partial and in-frame only. The data contain about 62,000 clones, roughly nine tenths of them seen just once; the ten biggest clones take up 15% to 20%. The sequenced sample consisted of peripheral blood. These receptor sequences come from a woman aged 55-69 years with COVID-19, enrolled during active disease.

This clone came up once. The chain joins TRBV5-4 to TRBJ2-3, with TRBD1 matching 9 bases. This CDR3 region has 14 residues. The germline CDR1 and CDR2 sequences are SGHNT and YYREEE (reference sequence). V shed 4 bases and J 3 bases; nucleotides not matched to a gene: 3. The CDR3 here is CASSQTGGTDTQYF. The DNA for the CDR3 is TGTGCCAGCAGCCAGACAGGGGGGACAGATACGCAGTATTTT.

The chain links TRBV19 to TRBJ2-3; TRBD2 matches 7 bases. This CDR3 is built from 14 residues. The junction had 2 bases not matched to a gene; V was cut back by 5 bases and J by 0 bases. Germline V gene lookup returns CDR1 LNHDA and CDR2 SQIVND (reference sequence). CDR3 sequence (DNA): TGTGCCAGTAGTCATAGCGGGAGCACAGATACGCAGTATTTT. It yields the protein CASSHSGSTDTQYF.

The chain recombines TRBV20-1 with TRBJ2-7, with 8 bases lining up with TRBD2. The V gene end was trimmed by 5 bases and the J gene end by 6 bases; junction bases not matched to a gene: 3. Germline CDR1 reads DFQATT; CDR2 reads SNEGSKA (reference sequence). The CDR3 totals 11 residues. The CDR3 nucleotides are TGCAGTGCTGGACTAGCTCGCGAGCAGTACTTC. Translation gives CSAGLAREQYF.

The V call is TRBV28, the J call TRBJ1-5; 7 bases match TRBD1. The V gene's germline CDR1 is MDHEN and CDR2 SYDVKM. The V gene end was trimmed by 6 bases and the J gene end by 4 bases; junction bases not matched to a gene: 9. The CDR3 contains 15 residues. The CDR3 DNA sequence: TGTGCCAGCAGGTTTAGAGACAGGGAAAATCAGCCCCAGCATTTT. It codes for CASRFRDRENQPQHF.

This clone has only a few counts. The rearrangement uses TRBV6-4 and TRBJ1-2, with unresolved D. This CDR3 comprises 14 residues. Germline CDR1 reads MRHNA; CDR2 reads SNTAGT. Trimming cost V 4 bases and J 3 bases, with 12 bases left between them. CDR3 sequence: CASSVSEGYYGYTF. The DNA of the CDR3 is TGTGCCAGCAGTGTGTCTGAGGGATACTATGGCTACACCTTC.

V usage is TRBV9 and J usage is TRBJ2-7, with TRBD2 matching over 7 bases. V trimming: 0 bases; J trimming: 2 bases; junction bases outside the gene matches: 2. The CDR3 consists of 14 residues. The germline V gene encodes CDR1 SGDLS and CDR2 YYNGEE. The CDR3 is CASSVAGGPYEQYF. The CDR3 DNA reads TGTGCCAGCAGCGTAGCGGGAGGTCCCTACGAGCAGTACTTC.

This rearrangement joins TRBV5-1 to TRBJ1-2; TRBD1 might be the D (6 bases). This CDR3 has 14 amino acids. V was shortened by 0 bases and J by 3 bases, with 9 bases between the two germline ends. The germline V gene has CDR1 SGHRS and CDR2 YFSETQ. The CDR3 DNA reads TGCGCCAGCAGCTTGGCCAGGACAGACTATGGCTACACCTTC. Translating it yields CASSLARTDYGYTF.

This clone was counted a few times. V usage is TRBV4-3 and J usage is TRBJ1-1; TRBD1 might be the D (6 bases). Germline V gene lookup returns CDR1 LGHNA and CDR2 YSLEER. The CDR3 length is 14 residues. V lost 1 base and J 4 bases, leaving 10 bases between the germline ends. The CDR3 DNA reads TGCGCCAGCAGCCAAGTCACAGGGACCACTGAAGCTTTCTTT. Translating gives CASSQVTGTTEAFF.

This sequence joins TRBV5-4 and TRBJ1-3; 7 bases agree with TRBD1. The CDR3 is 16 amino acids. Losses at the gene ends were 4 bases for V and 4 bases for J; bases not matched to a gene: 11. Germline loops: CDR1 SGHNT, CDR2 YYREEE (reference sequence). The CDR3 sequence: CASSKRQGLSGNTIYF. The CDR3 DNA reads as TGTGCCAGCAGCAAGAGACAGGGTTTATCGGGAAACACCATATATTTT. Full variable domain (remainder filled in from reference TRBV5-4 and TRBJ1-3): ETGVTQSPTHLIKTRGQQVTLRCSSQSGHNTVSWYQQALGQGPQFIFQYYREEENGRGNFPPRFSGLQFPNYSSELNVNALELDDSALYLCASSKRQGLSGNTIYFGEGSWLTVV.

J is TRBJ2-1 and V is TRBV5-1; D possibly corresponds to TRBD2 (6 bases). This CDR3 contains 14 residues. V was clipped by 4 bases and J by 5 bases, with 13 bases between them. The germline CDR1 and CDR2 sequences are SGHRS and YFSETQ. This CDR3 reads CASSPELANNEQFF. CDR3 coding DNA: TGCGCCAGCAGCCCCGAGCTAGCGAACAATGAGCAGTTCTTC.

This clone was seen once. This chain uses TRBV6-2 or TRBV6-3 with TRBJ1-2, with 7 nucleotides matching TRBD1. J was trimmed by 6 bases and V by 4 bases; bases with no gene match: 11. The CDR3 is 15 residues long. The germline gives CDR1 MNHEY, CDR2 SVGEGT. The CDR3 sequence: CASSSPYRGIDGYTF. CDR3 bases: TGTGCCAGCAGTTCTCCGTACAGGGGAATTGATGGCTACACCTTC.

This chain uses TRBV11-3 with TRBJ2-2; a possible D gene is TRBD2 (5 bases). Trimming took off 5 bases at V and 2 bases at J, with 6 bases between the two ends. CDR1 is SGHNT, CDR2 YENEEA, per germline. CDR3 length: 13 residues. CDR3 in amino acids: CASSSGNTGELFF. The CDR3 bases are TGTGCCAGCAGCAGCGGCAACACCGGGGAGCTGTTTTTT.

The chain has TRBV3-1 (or the pseudogene TRBV3-2) and TRBJ2-7; D gene unclear. V lost 0 bases, J lost 0 bases, and 9 bases lay in between. The CDR3 loop spans 15 amino acids. CDR1 and CDR2 (germline): LGHDT, YNNKEL (reference sequence). CDR3 sequence: CASSQEFRSSYEQYF. The CDR3 nucleotides read TGTGCCAGCAGCCAAGAGTTCCGTAGCTCCTACGAGCAGTACTTC.

DNA of the CDR3: TGCGCCAGCAGCCTTATCCGAGGCGGGGAGCTGTTTTTT. Protein product: CASSLIRGGELFF. V usage is TRBV5-1 and J usage is TRBJ2-2, with D hard to call. There are 13 residues in the CDR3. Trimming took off 4 bases at V and 7 bases at J, with 11 bases between the two ends. Germline lookup yields CDR1 SGHRS and CDR2 YFSETQ.

The CDR3 spells CASSPGQVGQPQHF. In DNA, the CDR3 is TGTGCCAGCAGCCCCGGACAGGTTGGTCAGCCCCAGCATTTT. This sequence joins TRBV28 and TRBJ1-5; 7 bases fit TRBD1. The germline V gene has CDR1 MDHEN and CDR2 SYDVKM. The CDR3 has 14 amino acids. Unmatched junction bases numbered 8, after V lost 6 bases and J lost 6 bases.

The chain carries TRBV6-5 and TRBJ2-5, with TRBD1 matching over 7 bases. Germline V lookup: CDR1 MNHEY, CDR2 SVGAGI. This CDR3 comprises 14 residues. Unmatched junction bases numbered 6, after V lost 6 bases and J lost 2 bases. The CDR3 loop reads CASSRGQLQETQYF. DNA for the CDR3: TGTGCCAGCAGCAGGGGACAGTTACAAGAGACCCAGTACTTC.

The V and J genes are TRBV4-2 and TRBJ2-3; TRBD1 matches at 9 bases. The germline V gene has CDR1 LGHNA and CDR2 YNFKEQ. With 5 bases clipped from V and 2 bases from J, the junction kept 5 bases outside the gene matches. The CDR3 is 15 residues long. The CDR3 region is CASSSGQGLTDTQYF. The CDR3 DNA follows: TGTGCCAGCAGCTCGGGACAGGGTCTCACAGATACGCAGTATTTT.

This chain connects TRBV6-5 to TRBJ2-7, with a tentative D call TRBD2 (5 bases). The CDR3 consists of 13 residues. Germline V gene lookup returns CDR1 MNHEY and CDR2 SVGAGI. Trimming cost V 5 bases and J 6 bases, with 14 bases left between them. The CDR3 bases are TGTGCCAGCAGTCGTACTAGAGTTGGCGAGCAGTACTTC. The encoded protein is CASSRTRVGEQYF.

The rearrangement links TRBV7-2 to TRBJ2-2; tentatively, D is TRBD1 (5 bases). CDR1 is SGHTA, CDR2 FQGNSA, per germline. The CDR3 sequence is 13 residues long. Trimming removed 4 bases from V and 6 bases from J, with 9 bases in between. This CDR3 is CASSWGGPGELFF. CDR3 sequence (DNA): TGTGCCAGCAGCTGGGGCGGCCCCGGGGAGCTGTTTTTT. The full variable domain, its missing parts supplied by reference TRBV7-2 and TRBJ2-2, is GAGVSQSPSNKVTEKGKDVELRCDPISGHTALYWYRQSLGQGLEFLIYFQGNSAPDKSGLPSDRFSAERTGGSVSTLTIQRTQQEDSAVYLCASSWGGPGELFFGEGSRLTVL.

The CDR3 bases are TGTGCCAGCAGTCCTACCAGGGGCAACTACGAGCAGTACTTC. Residues: CASSPTRGNYEQYF. The chain is built from TRBV6-5 and TRBJ2-7; maybe TRBD1 (6 bases). Trimming stripped 5 bases from V and 3 bases from J, with 14 bases between. The CDR3 covers 14 residues. CDR1 MNHEY and CDR2 SVGAGI come from the germline V gene.

This chain uses TRBV7-8 with TRBJ1-2; D is unclear. The CDR3 covers 13 residues. V was clipped by 5 bases and J by 2 bases, with 9 bases between them. From germline, CDR1 is SGHVS and CDR2 FQNEAQ. The CDR3 loop is CASSPTSNYGYTF. In DNA, the CDR3 is TGTGCCAGCAGCCCCACATCCAACTATGGCTACACCTTC.

The chain recombines TRBV24-1 with TRBJ2-2, with 9 bases matching TRBD2. The CDR3 consists of 17 residues. The V gene's germline CDR1 is KGHDR and CDR2 SFDVKD. V lost 0 bases to trimming and J lost 4 bases; unmatched junction nucleotides: 5. The CDR3 here is CATSDLIAGVGTGELFF. The CDR3 DNA reads as TGTGCCACCAGTGATTTGATAGCGGGAGTTGGCACCGGGGAGCTGTTTTTT.

The chain carries TRBV3-1 (or the pseudogene TRBV3-2) and TRBJ2-1; 15 bases are shared with TRBD2. V was pared by 1 base and J by 0 bases, with 10 bases of the junction left unmatched. The CDR3 loop spans 21 amino acids. Per germline, CDR1 LGHDT and CDR2 YNNKEL (reference sequence). CDR3 sequence: CASSQAYPGTSGRYSYNEQFF. CDR3 in DNA: TGTGCCAGCAGCCAAGCTTATCCGGGGACTAGCGGGAGGTACTCCTACAATGAGCAGTTCTTC.

The chain carries TRBV5-4 and TRBJ2-7, with 15 bases lining up with TRBD2. CDR1 SGHNT and CDR2 YYREEE come from the germline V gene (reference sequence). The V gene end was trimmed by 4 bases and the J gene end by 2 bases; junction bases not matched to a gene: 1. CDR3 size: 15 residues. CDR3 sequence reads: CASSRTSGRAYEQYF. The CDR3 bases are TGTGCCAGCAGCCGGACTAGCGGGAGGGCCTACGAGCAGTACTTC.

The V and J genes are TRBV4-3 and TRBJ1-2; no definite D call. Between the trimmed V and J ends, which lost 1 base and 4 bases, there was a span of 4 bases. The CDR3 contains 12 residues. Germline values: CDR1 LGHNA, CDR2 YSLEER. The CDR3 bases are TGCGCCAGCAGCCAAGGTCGCTATGGCTACACCTTC. Its protein product is CASSQGRYGYTF.

The genes are TRBV6-5 and TRBJ1-2; D unresolved. Germline CDR1 reads MNHEY; CDR2 reads SVGAGI. V was cut by 7 bases and J by 1 base, with 7 bases left in between. The CDR3 length is 12 residues. The CDR3 sequence: CASTQDNYGYTF. The CDR3 DNA reads as TGTGCCAGCACCCAGGATAACTATGGCTACACCTTC.

The rearrangement joins TRBV5-1 to TRBJ1-1; TRBD1 matches 8 bases. CDR3 length: 11 residues. The trim removed 8 bases at V and 5 bases at J, leaving 2 bases unmatched. CDR1 and CDR2 (germline): SGHRS, YFSETQ. CDR3 nucleotides: TGCGCCAGTCAGGGGGCGACTGAAGCTTTCTTT. Amino acid sequence: CASQGATEAFF.